Listed below are T cell receptor beta chains from one sample, sequenced in a study of T cells in Graves' hyperthyroidism and ophthalmopathy. A single record per CDR3 protein comes from TCRdb applying MiXCR to the multiplex PCR reads. The top ten hold 5% to 7% of the sample, which has approximately 620,000 distinct CDR3 sequences, roughly 13% seen once. The sample consisted of blood. Receptors were obtained from a young woman with Graves' hyperthyroidism that later progressed to Graves' ophthalmopathy. The CDR3 runs from the conserved cysteine through the conserved F or W.

>TRBV29-1
CSVIRTEAFF
>TRBV15
CATSREGGGQPQHF
>TRBV6-1
CASSDPGLAGTEQYF
>TRBV29-1
CSVEGGDLRQETQYF
>TRBV3-1
CASSHRTGNEKLFF
>TRBV15
CATSSRDPIYGYTF
>TRBV11-2
CASTHGQLLNSPLHF
>TRBV30
CARRQGNYGYTF
>TRBV12-3/TRBV12-4
CASSYLAGEGETQYF
>TRBV24-1
CATGSGTALSGANVLTF
>TRBV2
CASSVDRGNQPQHF
>TRBV7-9
CASSPIRSGNQPQHF
>TRBV7-9
CASSPGTSLDEQFF
>TRBV20-1
CSARTTRGSEQFF
>TRBV6-1
CASSAGTGNYEQYF
>TRBV7-9
CASSRGSTNYGYTF
>TRBV19
CASSMSDPAGMNTEAFF
>TRBV27
CASSLFGSQETQYF
>TRBV7-8
CASSQLAGHLDTQYF
>TRBV11-3
CASSLGGGGLEAFF
>TRBV7-9
CASSHFGTTGTNEQFF
>TRBV29-1
CSVDRGSGGTGELFF
>TRBV5-4
CASSRSTGVGEQFF
>TRBV20-1
CSARFSGNTEAFF
>TRBV7-8
CASSLGAAAASYNEQFF
>TRBV28
CASCPQMNTEAFF
>TRBV7-9
CASSSENLGEQYF
>TRBV2
CASSEGARQLGYTF
>TRBV27
CASSFGLAGETQYF
>TRBV27
CASNPNRDTEAFF
>TRBV3-1
CATSRRGSYEQYF
>TRBV9
CASSASHRQGRETQYF
>TRBV11-2
CASSSQGMEGNEQFF
>TRBV12-5
CASFLANGNTIYF
>TRBV6-4
CASHKDEQYF